These 21 T cell receptor beta chains were sequenced from one sample in a study of T cell repertoires in cytomegalovirus infection. TCRdb passed the reads through MiXCR, listing each CDR3 protein once. The table shows 450,000 to 650,000 distinct CDR3 sequences, with less than 30% occurring only once. The sample taken for sequencing was PBMCs. The receptors were sampled from a human donor in good health (CMV status not recorded). Some clones in this sample may be carry-over from other donors' samples.

This clonotype was detected a few times. This sequence joins TRBV24-1 and TRBJ2-2; tentatively, D is TRBD1 (5 bases). V lost 6 bases and J 6 bases, leaving 13 bases between the germline ends. CDR1 and CDR2 (germline): KGHDR, SFDVKD. CDR3 length: 14 residues. CDR3 loop: CATSPDMSPGELFF. Written as DNA, the CDR3 is TGTGCCACCAGTCCGGACATGTCACCCGGGGAGCTGTTTTTT.

The V and J genes are TRBV28 and TRBJ1-1; D not certain. The CDR3 has 12 residues. Germline-derived CDR1 and CDR2 are MDHEN and SYDVKM. V was shortened by 6 bases and J by 5 bases, with 10 bases between the two germline ends. In nucleotides, the CDR3 is TGTGCCAGCAGAGGAGACTGGACTGAAGCTTTCTTT. Translated, it gives CASRGDWTEAFF.

In this sample, this clonotype turned up a few times. CDR3 residues: CASSLARAAGGGYTF. CDR3 nucleotides: TGTGCCAGCAGTTTAGCGCGGGCAGCCGGTGGGGGCTACACCTTC. The V and J genes are TRBV12-3 or TRBV12-4 and TRBJ1-2; D is unresolved. The V end lost 0 bases, the J end lost 8 bases, and 16 bases lay between the germline ends. The CDR3 consists of 15 residues.

This chain joins TRBV7-6 and TRBJ1-2, with D uncertain. Germline V gene data show CDR1 as SGHVS and CDR2 as FNYEAQ. The CDR3 contains 14 residues. The V end was cut by 5 bases, the J end by 6 bases, with 16 bases between. CDR3 sequence (DNA): TGTGCCAGCAGCCCCGACCGATCCTTGGATGGCTACACCTTC. This codes for CASSPDRSLDGYTF.

The CDR3 region is CASSQDPGQLYEQYF. Written as DNA, the CDR3 is TGCGCCAGCAGCCAAGATCCAGGACAGCTCTACGAGCAGTACTTC. The rearrangement joins TRBV4-3 to TRBJ2-7; tentative D call: TRBD1 (6 bases). The germline CDR1 and CDR2 sequences are LGHNA and YSLEER. CDR3 size: 15 residues. V was pared by 0 bases and J by 3 bases, with 12 bases between.

The chain combines TRBV19 with TRBJ1-2, with 7 nucleotides matching TRBD1. Per the germline V gene, CDR1 is LNHDA and CDR2 is SQIVND (reference sequence). The V segment lost 8 bases and the J segment 4 bases; nucleotides outside the gene matches: 16. This CDR3 comprises 16 residues. CDR3 amino acids: CASGQSGTASFYGYTF. The CDR3 DNA reads as TGTGCCAGTGGTCAATCCGGGACAGCGTCATTCTATGGCTACACCTTC.

The CDR3 sequence is CASSQGWETQYF. Written as DNA, the CDR3 is TGCGCCAGCAGCCAAGGGTGGGAGACCCAGTACTTC. V is TRBV4-1 and J is TRBJ2-5; D remains unclear. The length of the CDR3 is 12 residues. Trimming removed 1 base at V and 5 bases at J, with 5 bases between. Germline values: CDR1 MGHRA, CDR2 YSYEKL.

This clonotype has a handful of counts. J is TRBJ2-1 and V is TRBV4-2; D may be TRBD2 (5 bases). The V end was cut by 0 bases, the J end by 0 bases, with 12 bases between. The CDR3 length is 17 residues. Germline V gene data show CDR1 as LGHNA and CDR2 as YNFKEQ. This CDR3 is CASSQELLGSSYNEQFF. DNA for the CDR3: TGTGCCAGCAGCCAAGAACTACTAGGGAGCTCCTACAATGAGCAGTTCTTC.

This clonotype was counted a few times. This chain links TRBV4-1 with TRBJ2-1; D is ambiguous. Trimming removed 2 bases at V and 1 base at J, with 3 bases between. Germline CDR1 MGHRA, CDR2 YSYEKL. This CDR3 has 13 residues. The CDR3 DNA reads as TGCGCCAGCAGCCAAAGGTCCTACAATGAGCAGTTCTTC. Translating gives CASSQRSYNEQFF.

V gene TRBV11-2 combines with J gene TRBJ2-3, with 12 nucleotides matching TRBD2. Losses at the gene ends were 3 bases for V and 1 base for J; bases not matched to a gene: 8. From germline, CDR1 is SGHAT and CDR2 FQNNGV. The CDR3 totals 18 residues. The CDR3 sequence: CASSLTSGSVIGTDTQYF. In nucleotides, the CDR3 is TGTGCCAGCAGCTTGACTAGCGGGAGCGTTATAGGCACAGATACGCAGTATTTT.

The rearrangement joins TRBV19 to TRBJ2-1; D may match TRBD1 or TRBD2 (5 bases each). The V and J ends lost 6 bases and 9 bases respectively, with 12 bases between them. Germline CDR1 and CDR2: LNHDA and SQIVND (reference sequence). CDR3 length: 12 residues. The CDR3 spells CASSTTGTEQFF. The DNA for the CDR3 is TGTGCCAGTAGCACCACCGGGACTGAGCAGTTCTTC.

J is TRBJ2-7 and V is TRBV27; D not resolved. V was trimmed by 2 bases and J by 2 bases, leaving 13 bases between them. Germline V gene data show CDR1 as MNHEY and CDR2 as SMNVEV (reference sequence). This CDR3 has 15 amino acids. DNA for the CDR3: TGTGCCAGCAGTTTAACCTTAGTTTCCCCCTACGAGCAGTACTTC. Amino acid sequence: CASSLTLVSPYEQYF.

This clonotype showed up just a few times. The CDR3 nucleotides read TGTGCCAGCAGTCCCTCGGGGAGGGGTGAGACCCAGTACTTC. Amino acids: CASSPSGRGETQYF. This sequence joins TRBV6-1 and TRBJ2-5; 7 bases map to TRBD2. Looked up from germline, CDR1 is MNHNS and CDR2 is SASEGT. The J segment lost 5 bases and the V segment lost 5 bases, leaving 8 bases of the junction unmatched. CDR3 length: 14 residues.

This clonotype was detected ten times or more. The genes are TRBV4-3 and TRBJ1-6; tentative D call: TRBD1 (5 bases). With 0 bases removed from V and 7 bases from J, the gap between germline ends came to 13 bases. CDR3 length equals 16 residues. Germline CDR1 is LGHNA and CDR2 is YSLEER. The CDR3 sequence is CASSQDRDSANSPLHF. The CDR3 DNA reads TGCGCCAGCAGCCAAGATCGAGACAGCGCAAATTCACCCCTCCACTTT.

This clonotype was recorded at least ten times. In DNA form, the CDR3 reads TGTGCCAGCAGCTTCCCCCAGGCTTCACCCCTCCACTTT. It codes for CASSFPQASPLHF. This chain uses TRBV7-2 with TRBJ1-6; D remains unclear. The CDR3 consists of 13 residues. Germline V gene sequence: CDR1 SGHTA, CDR2 FQGNSA. Trimming took 3 bases from V and 9 from J, leaving 9 bases between them. The full variable domain, its missing parts supplied by reference TRBV7-2 and TRBJ1-6, is GAGVSQSPSNKVTEKGKDVELRCDPISGHTALYWYRQSLGQGLEFLIYFQGNSAPDKSGLPSDRFSAERTGGSVSTLTIQRTQQEDSAVYLCASSFPQASPLHFGNGTRLTVT.

This clonotype has only a few counts. The chain recombines TRBV12-3 or TRBV12-4 with TRBJ1-1, with D uncertain. Deletions cut 5 bases from V and 7 bases from J, with 11 bases between. The CDR3 covers 12 residues. The CDR3 region has the DNA TGTGCCAGCAGTCCCGCGCGATTTGAAGCTTTCTTT. This translates into CASSPARFEAFF.

The chain links TRBV2 to TRBJ2-1; 9 bases match TRBD2. This CDR3 region has 15 residues. The V segment lost 8 bases and the J segment 10 bases; nucleotides outside the gene matches: 15. Per germline, CDR1 SNHLY and CDR2 FYNNEI. In DNA, the CDR3 is TGTGCCAGCGAGCGGGGACTAGCTGTCCGTGTGGAGCAGTTCTTC. Translation gives CASERGLAVRVEQFF.

The chain is built from TRBV7-9 and TRBJ2-3; TRBD1 agrees at 10 bases. The CDR3 contains 17 residues. Trimming at V came to 5 bases and at J to 3 bases, leaving 11 bases not matched to a gene. Looked up from germline, CDR1 is SEHNR and CDR2 is FQNEAQ (reference sequence). DNA for the CDR3: TGTGCCAGCAGCCTCTCGCCGGGACAGGGGATGACAGATACGCAGTATTTT. It yields the protein CASSLSPGQGMTDTQYF.

In this sample, this clonotype turned up a few times. The chain employs TRBV10-3 and TRBJ2-1, with TRBD2 matching over 8 bases. The CDR3 consists of 16 residues. V dropped 6 bases and J dropped 0; count of bases not matched to a gene: 7. Germline CDR1 is ENHRY and CDR2 is SYGVKD. CDR3 sequence: CAIRPAGALSYNEQFF. In nucleotides, the CDR3 is TGTGCCATCAGACCAGCGGGAGCCCTCTCCTACAATGAGCAGTTCTTC.

The chain couples TRBV4-1 to TRBJ1-1; no definite D call. This CDR3 has 13 residues. V dropped 2 bases and J dropped 11 bases, with 15 bases sitting between them. The germline V gene encodes CDR1 MGHRA and CDR2 YSYEKL. The CDR3 loop reads CASSQTQTSPAFF. CDR3 DNA: TGCGCCAGCAGCCAAACTCAGACTTCGCCGGCTTTCTTT.

The V and J genes are TRBV5-6 and TRBJ1-1, with a possible D match to TRBD1 (5 bases). V gave up 1 base and J gave up 6 bases, with 13 bases separating them. The CDR3 covers 14 residues. The germline V gene has CDR1 SGHDT and CDR2 YYEEEE. The CDR3 region is CASSLMLGVSEAFF. CDR3 bases: TGTGCCAGCAGCTTGATGTTAGGGGTCTCTGAAGCTTTCTTT.